This T cell receptor beta chain was profiled in a study of cytomegalovirus exposure and HLA in healthy donors. Study summary: Sequencing of 150 million to 200 million T cells in an earlier analysis found 100 million to 140 million unique TCR beta sequences. General study results and limits: Later on, an analysis showed TCR association rates differing by HLA locus, with DRB1 the most and HLA-C the fewest.

CDR1 is SGHDT, CDR2 YYEEEE, per germline. The CDR3 sequence is 13 residues long. V lost 7 bases and J 0 bases, leaving 10 bases between the germline ends. Use of 60 Vbeta and 13 Jbeta primers characterized the PCR. Per the authors' pipeline: An analysis that came later counted 60 million to 80 million unique TCR beta chains, roughly 11 million shared. Profiling relied on immunoSEQ multiplex PCR, and the TCRdb table lists in-frame clones only, not all of them. The DNA was the basis for D and trimming; V, J and clone size are from that table. Of about 95,000 clones listed, 76% are singletons. Comment on this clone: Its antigen remains unidentified.

The V call is TRBV5-6, the J call TRBJ1-1; D not certain. The sequenced sample consisted of PBMCs. The receptor was isolated from a young man in good health and CMV-seropositive. CDR3 protein: CASRTTLNTEAFF. The DNA for the CDR3 is TGTGCCAGCCGAACGACATTGAACACTGAAGCTTTCTTT. Based on the CDR3 plus reference TRBV5-6 and TRBJ1-1, the full variable domain is DAGVTQSPTHLIKTRGQQVTLRCSPKSGHDTVSWYQQALGQGPQFIFQYYEEEERQRGNFPDRFSGHQFPNYSSELNVNALLLGDSALYLCASRTTLNTEAFFGQGTRLTVV.